This T cell receptor beta chain was profiled in a study of T-cell memory formation after mild COVID-19. Study-wide points: Among clones peaking at day 37 in the second wave, SARS-CoV-2 specificity remained unconfirmed.

As to this clonotype: Its specificity is not known.

With 7 bases clipped from V and 5 bases from J, the junction kept 5 bases outside the gene matches. This CDR3 spans 14 amino acids. CDR1 is LNHDA and CDR2 is SQIVND in the germline V gene (reference sequence). Via MiXCR, TCRdb re-called the 5' RACE reads, giving one row per CDR3 protein. The top ten hold about 7.5% of the sample, which has about 610,000 distinct CDR3 sequences, approximately 15% seen once. This chain uses TRBV19 with TRBJ1-6; 7 bases align to TRBD1. The origin of this receptor is an adult woman who had mild COVID-19 (a few samples of this study predate the infection). Cell type and time point are not known. Sequencing used PBMCs or a T cell subset sorted from them (not recorded which). CDR3: CASTQGGDNSPLHF. The CDR3, as DNA: TGTGCCAGTACTCAGGGGGGAGATAATTCACCCCTCCACTTT.